This entry describes one T cell receptor beta chain. The antigen remains unidentified. One or more pre-ART and two or more post-ART PBMC samples were available from each donor. The germline gives CDR1 KGHSH, CDR2 LQKENI. V lost 4 bases and J 0 bases, leaving 14 bases between the germline ends. The CDR3 has 16 amino acids. An immunoSEQ assay, version v3.0, was performed at survey level. Profiled with immunoSEQ multiplex PCR; TCRdb holds only in-frame clones, not every one. The table has just over 35,000 clones, over 75% seen once. The record originates from a study of long-term antiretroviral therapy in people with HIV. Study conclusions and caveats: Diversity rose after ART but stayed below transplant donor controls.

Source: unsorted PBMCs, taken 0.6 years after starting antiretroviral therapy. This chain links TRBV18 with TRBJ2-3; tentative D call: TRBD1 (5 bases). This TCR derives from a man aged 18 to 30 with HIV. CDR3 loop: CASSLTGSSSTDTQYF. The CDR3 DNA reads TGTGCCAGCTCACTAACAGGTTCCTCTAGCACAGATACGCAGTATTTT.